This paragraph covers one TCR beta chain sequence. Its specificity is not known. TCRdb used MiXCR to reprocess the reads, holding one entry per CDR3 protein. Of approximately 340,000 distinct CDR3 sequences detected, under 35% appear once; the ten largest clones hold 15% to 20%. This entry belongs to a study of T cell repertoires in cytomegalovirus infection. CDR1 is SGHTA, CDR2 FQGTGA, per germline. The CDR3 contains 15 residues. V lost 0 bases and J lost 2, with 11 bases in between. This specimen was cultured PBMCs, taken from culture after CMV antigen stimulation. This receptor was taken from a human donor in good health (CMV status not recorded). Some clones in this sample may be carry-over from other donors' samples. The chain joins TRBV7-3 to TRBJ2-7; no clear D gene. CDR3 protein: CASSLTAGRAYEQYF. CDR3 DNA sequence: TGTGCCAGCAGCTTAACGGCAGGCCGGGCCTACGAGCAGTACTTC.